This is a list of T cell receptor beta chains from one sample in a study of blood T cells in healthy people across ages. TCRdb re-called the 5' RACE reads with MiXCR, one entry per CDR3 protein. This table has approximately 1.5 million distinct CDR3 sequences, about 42% appearing once. Source material: blood. The receptors come from a woman younger than 30 in good health. Each CDR3 is given with its conserved first and last residue. Fields, in order: V gene, CDR3 length, D gene, J gene, clone size, CDR3 protein, CDR3 DNA. D genes are given only for firm matches. A clone size is listed for some rows: how often the clone was seen (once, few, many), or a class if it is expanded.

TRBV5-1	16	.	TRBJ1-2	few	CASSLVTELFNYGYTF	TGCGCCAGCAGCTTGGTGACGGAGCTGTTTAACTATGGCTACACCTTC
TRBV5-5	16	TRBD2	TRBJ2-2	.	CASRSLAGGRTGELFF	TGTGCCAGCAGAAGTTTGGCGGGAGGGCGGACCGGGGAGCTGTTTTTT
TRBV12-3/TRBV12-4	13	.	TRBJ1-5	.	CASSLVGIQPQHF	TGTGCCAGCAGTTTAGTTGGGATTCAGCCCCAGCATTTT
TRBV7-6	13	.	TRBJ1-1	.	CASSAGPEIGAFF	TGTGCCAGCAGCGCGGGGCCTGAGATAGGAGCTTTCTTT
TRBV4-2	17	.	TRBJ2-7	.	CTSSQEGQTGGIYEQYF	TGTACCAGCAGCCAAGAAGGGCAAACAGGTGGAATTTACGAGCAGTACTTC
TRBV6-5	14	TRBD1	TRBJ2-7	few	CASYRQGSYNEQYF	TGTGCCAGCTACAGACAGGGCTCCTACAATGAGCAGTACTTC
TRBV15	14	TRBD1	TRBJ1-2	few	CATSSGQANYGYTF	TGTGCCACCAGCAGTGGACAGGCTAACTATGGCTACACCTTC
TRBV7-2	15	TRBD1	TRBJ1-2	few	CASSLGARGVYGYTF	TGTGCCAGCAGCTTAGGTGCCAGGGGGGTCTATGGCTACACCTTC
TRBV4-3	21	TRBD2	TRBJ2-1	few	CASSQDVLAGIPLGSYNEQFF	TGCGCCAGCAGCCAAGATGTCCTAGCGGGAATACCTCTCGGCTCCTACAATGAGCAGTTCTTC
TRBV7-2	16	TRBD2	TRBJ2-1	.	CASTLGGSGSYNEQFF	TGTGCCAGCACCCTCGGTGGTAGCGGGAGCTACAATGAGCAGTTCTTC
TRBV9	15	.	TRBJ2-7	.	CASSVNPGPTYEQYF	TGTGCCAGCAGCGTAAACCCGGGACCTACCTACGAGCAGTACTTC
TRBV14	13	.	TRBJ1-2	.	CASSQVHSYGYTF	TGTGCCAGCAGCCAAGTTCATAGCTATGGCTACACCTTC
TRBV20-1	14	TRBD2	TRBJ2-4	few	CSATAGGGKNIQYF	TGCAGTGCTACCGCTGGGGGGGGGAAAAACATTCAGTACTTC
TRBV13	17	.	TRBJ1-4	.	CASSSRQPEGSNEKLFF	TGTGCCAGCAGCTCACGACAGCCTGAGGGATCTAATGAAAAACTGTTTTTT
TRBV20-1	16	.	TRBJ1-5	few	CSAEGRREYSNQPQHF	TGCAGTGCCGAGGGCAGGAGGGAGTATAGCAATCAGCCCCAGCATTTT
TRBV7-9	15	TRBD1	TRBJ2-3	.	CASKPAWTGRDTQYF	TGTGCCAGCAAACCGGCTTGGACAGGGCGCGATACGCAGTATTTT
TRBV20-1	14	.	TRBJ2-2	.	CSAERGINAGELFF	TGCAGTGCTGAGAGAGGGATTAATGCCGGGGAGCTGTTTTTT
TRBV4-1	17	.	TRBJ2-4	.	CASSQGRGTGAKNIQYF	TGCGCCAGCAGCCAAGGGAGGGGTACAGGAGCCAAAAACATTCAGTACTTC
TRBV11-3	15	.	TRBJ2-7	.	CASSQSGEPYNEQYF	TGTGCCAGCAGTCAGAGCGGAGAACCCTACAATGAGCAGTACTTC
TRBV12-3/TRBV12-4	18	TRBD2	TRBJ2-1	few	CASSFLLAGDLSYNEQFF	TGTGCCAGCAGTTTCCTGCTAGCGGGAGACTTATCCTACAATGAGCAGTTCTTC
TRBV6-1	12	.	TRBJ1-2	.	CASSNIVYGYTF	TGTGCCAGCAGTAACATAGTATATGGCTACACCTTC
TRBV5-1	17	TRBD1	TRBJ1-4	.	CASSTGTGGSFNEKLFF	TGCGCCAGCAGCACCGGGACAGGGGGCTCCTTCAATGAAAAACTGTTTTTT
TRBV12-3/TRBV12-4	15	.	TRBJ1-5	few	CASSTDEAPNQPQHF	TGTGCCAGCAGTACCGACGAGGCGCCTAATCAGCCCCAGCATTTT
TRBV20-1	12	TRBD2	TRBJ2-4	.	CSAVAGGRSQYF	TGCAGTGCCGTAGCGGGAGGTCGTTCTCAGTACTTC
TRBV20-1	14	.	TRBJ2-1	many	CSARDRLFPNEQFF	TGCAGTGCTAGAGATCGACTATTCCCGAATGAGCAGTTCTTC
TRBV29-1	14	TRBD1	TRBJ1-2	.	CSVAGTGFNYGYTF	TGCAGCGTTGCCGGGACAGGCTTTAACTATGGCTACACCTTC
TRBV4-3	14	.	TRBJ1-1	.	CASSQGAFNTEAFF	TGCGCCAGCAGCCAAGGGGCCTTTAACACTGAAGCTTTCTTT
TRBV4-3	17	.	TRBJ2-7	.	CASSQAFGLAPSYEQYF	TGCGCCAGCAGCCAAGCCTTCGGGCTAGCTCCATCCTACGAGCAGTACTTC
TRBV14	15	.	TRBJ2-6	few	CASSQDLDRANVLTF	TGTGCCAGCAGCCAAGATTTGGATCGGGCCAACGTCCTGACTTTC
TRBV2	15	TRBD1	TRBJ2-1	few	CASSERTGPYNEQFF	TGTGCCAGCAGTGAGCGGACAGGGCCCTACAATGAGCAGTTCTTC
TRBV5-5	18	.	TRBJ2-1	.	CASRRGLAENPSYNEQFF	TGTGCCAGCAGGAGGGGACTTGCCGAGAACCCCTCCTACAATGAGCAGTTCTTC
TRBV20-1	15	.	TRBJ2-7	few	CSAKEGSDSSYEQYF	TGCAGTGCCAAAGAGGGGTCGGACAGCTCCTACGAGCAGTACTTC
TRBV5-1	15	TRBD2	TRBJ2-1	many	CASSPSGGSYNEQFF	TGTGCCAGCAGCCCTAGCGGGGGGTCCTACAATGAGCAGTTCTTC
TRBV4-3	16	TRBD1	TRBJ2-3	.	CASSQGPGGRTDTQYF	TGCGCCAGCAGCCAAGGCCCAGGGGGTCGAACAGATACGCAGTATTTT
TRBV28	13	.	TRBJ1-5	once	CASRLIEDQPQHF	TGTGCCAGCAGGCTAATTGAGGATCAGCCCCAGCATTTT
TRBV7-9	17	.	TRBJ2-1	.	CASSLGTVGKSYNEQFF	TGTGCCAGCAGCTTAGGTACTGTAGGGAAGTCCTACAATGAGCAGTTCTTC
TRBV12-3/TRBV12-4	14	.	TRBJ1-5	few	CASSDRSRFQPQHF	TGTGCCAGCAGTGACAGGTCTAGATTTCAGCCCCAGCATTTT
TRBV9	15	.	TRBJ1-2	.	CASSVDPGLEDGYTF	TGTGCCAGCAGCGTCGACCCAGGGCTGGAAGATGGCTACACCTTC
TRBV7-8	16	TRBD1	TRBJ1-5	once	CASSLWGTGVNQPQHF	TGTGCCAGCAGCTTATGGGGCACAGGGGTAAATCAGCCCCAGCATTTT
TRBV6-5	14	.	TRBJ2-2	few	CASSYAQNTGELFF	TGTGCCAGCAGTTATGCCCAGAACACCGGGGAGCTGTTTTTT
TRBV7-9	11	.	TRBJ2-5	.	CASSGVETQYF	TGTGCCAGCAGTGGCGTGGAGACCCAGTACTTC
TRBV28	16	TRBD2	TRBJ2-3	.	CASSYASGIGTDTQYF	TGTGCCAGCAGTTACGCGAGCGGGATCGGCACAGATACGCAGTATTTT
TRBV4-2	13	.	TRBJ1-1	.	CASGPAAGIEAFF	TGTGCCAGCGGCCCTGCAGCGGGGATTGAAGCTTTCTTT
TRBV4-3	15	TRBD1	TRBJ2-7	.	CASSQDATGEYRQYF	TGCGCCAGCAGCCAAGATGCGACAGGGGAGTATCGGCAGTACTTC